This entry lists 5 T cell receptor beta chains sequenced from one sample in a study of cytomegalovirus exposure and HLA in healthy donors. The PCR contained 60 Vbeta and 13 Jbeta primers. Only in-frame clones appear in the TCRdb table, and some are missing; sequencing was by immunoSEQ multiplex PCR. The data hold some 99,000 clones, with around three quarters observed a single time. The sample taken for sequencing was PBMCs. All receptors derive from a man aged 35 to 55 in good health and CMV-seronegative.

This clone was seen more than once but under ten times. The V call is TRBV29-1, the J call TRBJ2-2; maybe TRBD1 (8 bases). The CDR3 runs 14 residues. Germline-derived CDR1 and CDR2 are SQVTM and ANQGSEA. Trimming pared 6 bases from V and 5 bases from J, leaving 16 bases between. As DNA, the CDR3 is TGCAGCGTGCAACAGGGGGGGGGAACCGGGGAGCTGTTTTTT. As protein: CSVQQGGGTGELFF.

V usage is TRBV19 and J usage is TRBJ2-1, with 8 bases fitting TRBD1. Germline CDR1 and CDR2: LNHDA and SQIVND (reference sequence). The CDR3 length is 15 residues. Trimming removed 2 bases from V and 6 bases from J; junction bases left unmatched: 6. CDR3 residues: CASSILDRVGNEQFF. DNA for the CDR3: TGTGCCAGTAGTATACTGGACAGGGTGGGCAATGAGCAGTTCTTC. Full variable domain (rest looked up from reference TRBV19 and TRBJ2-1): DGGITQSPKYLFRKEGQNVTLSCEQNLNHDAMYWYRQDPGQGLRLIYYSQIVNDFQKGDIAEGYSVSREKKESFPLTVTSAQKNPTAFYLCASSILDRVGNEQFFGPGTRLTVL.

This clone occurred a few times. V is TRBV11-2 and J is TRBJ2-5, with D possibly matching TRBD1 (5 bases). This CDR3 region has 14 residues. CDR1 SGHAT and CDR2 FQNNGV come from the germline V gene. V was cut by 4 bases and J by 7 bases, with 16 bases left in between. CDR3 region: CASSSDRSPGTQYF. DNA of the CDR3: TGTGCCAGCAGCTCCGACAGATCTCCGGGGACCCAGTACTTC.

The V and J genes are TRBV27 and TRBJ1-1; D is ambiguous. The V end was cut by 0 bases, the J end by 1 base, with 9 bases between. CDR3 length: 15 amino acids. Germline V gene lookup returns CDR1 MNHEY and CDR2 SMNVEV (reference sequence). DNA for the CDR3: TGTGCCAGCAGTTTATCCGCAGGCAGGAACACTGAAGCTTTCTTT. It yields the protein CASSLSAGRNTEAFF.

The chain couples TRBV7-9 to TRBJ2-5, with TRBD2 identical over 7 bases. The CDR3 loop spans 14 amino acids. V lost 0 bases and J lost 9; bases outside the gene matches: 7. From germline, CDR1 is SEHNR and CDR2 FQNEAQ (reference sequence). The CDR3 DNA reads as TGTGCCAGCAGCTTAGCAGGGACTACTCGGGCCCAGTACTTC. Translated, it gives CASSLAGTTRAQYF.